This T cell receptor (beta chain) was obtained from a study of cytomegalovirus exposure and HLA in healthy donors. Germline V lookup: CDR1 MNHNY, CDR2 SVGAGI (reference sequence). V was clipped by 5 bases and J by 3 bases, with 10 bases between them. CDR3 length equals 13 residues. It was with 60 Vbeta and 13 Jbeta primers that the PCR ran. Clones were read by immunoSEQ multiplex PCR, and TCRdb kept only the in-frame ones, dropping some. The sample comprises 140,000 to 150,000 clones, around 73% of which are singletons, and approximately 1.6% rests with the top ten. This clone is deemed medium-sized. This receptor was identified in a woman between 18 and 29 years old in good health and CMV-seronegative. The gene calls are TRBV6-6 and TRBJ1-2; D unclear. The sequenced sample was PBMCs. CDR3 loop: CASSAGWDYGYTF. The DNA for the CDR3 is TGTGCCAGCAGTGCGGGTTGGGACTATGGCTACACCTTC.